The clone carrying this T cell receptor (beta chain) was seen more than once but under ten times. The target antigen is unknown. This entry comes from a study of CD8 T cells in ankylosing spondylitis. The germline gives CDR1 MGHDK, CDR2 SYGVNS. This CDR3 is 18 amino acids long. With 5 bases clipped from V and 6 bases from J, the junction kept 16 bases outside the gene matches. Quantitative 5'-RACE was performed with molecular barcodes, and it yielded the TCR beta libraries. TCRdb recomputed calls from the 5' RACE reads with MiXCR, one row per CDR3 protein. Of about 750,000 distinct CDR3 sequences in the sample, 15% to 20% are singletons; the top ten hold roughly a fifth. Study conclusions and caveats: What appeared characteristic of ankylosing spondylitis blood was a TCR beta motif of eight highly homologous variants. Relatively rare in peripheral blood, disease-linked clones were also CD8+. In ankylosing spondylitis patients, matched synovial fluid reportedly showed significant enrichment of disease-linked clones.

The sequencing input was blood, either unsorted or a sorted T cell fraction (not recorded which). The chain employs TRBV25-1 and TRBJ2-1; TRBD1 matches 10 bases. This clonotype was sampled from a male donor with ankylosing spondylitis. CDR3 nucleotides: TGTGCCAGCAGTTTAATTGGGTTCGGGACAGGGGAGAGCAATGAGCAGTTCTTC. This translates into CASSLIGFGTGESNEQFF.